Presented here are 5 T cell receptor beta chains from one specimen sequenced in a study of T cells in Graves' hyperthyroidism and ophthalmopathy. TCR beta CDR3 regions were amplified from RNA. When the TCR CDR3 underwent first-round RT-PCR, the HTBI primer set was used. TCRdb re-called the multiplex PCR reads through MiXCR, storing one row per CDR3 protein. The sample has about 840,000 distinct CDR3 sequences, 38% seen once. The sequenced material came from blood. These receptors were obtained from a man between 18 and 29 years old with Graves' hyperthyroidism.

This clonotype was observed at least ten times. V is TRBV7-2 and J is TRBJ2-7, with 14 bases matching TRBD2. CDR1 and CDR2 from the germline V gene are SGHTA and FQGNSA. The length of the CDR3 is 15 residues. After removal of 5 bases from V and 3 bases from J, the junction contained 3 bases not matched to a gene. The CDR3 bases are TGTGCCAGCAGCCAGGGACTAGCGGGAGTCTACGAGCAGTACTTC. It translates to CASSQGLAGVYEQYF. Combining the CDR3 with reference TRBV7-2 and TRBJ2-7 gives the whole variable domain GAGVSQSPSNKVTEKGKDVELRCDPISGHTALYWYRQSLGQGLEFLIYFQGNSAPDKSGLPSDRFSAERTGGSVSTLTIQRTQQEDSAVYLCASSQGLAGVYEQYFGPGTRLTVT.

This clonotype occurred a few times. The gene calls are TRBV5-1 and TRBJ2-7; no definite D call. There are 14 residues in the CDR3. Trimming removed 0 bases at V and 3 bases at J, with 10 bases between. Germline values: CDR1 SGHRS, CDR2 YFSETQ. The CDR3 coding sequence is TGCGCCAGCAGCTTGGATCAGTTCCTCTACGAGCAGTACTTC. Protein product: CASSLDQFLYEQYF. Full variable domain (remainder filled in from reference TRBV5-1 and TRBJ2-7): KAGVTQTPRYLIKTRGQQVTLSCSPISGHRSVSWYQQTPGQGLQFLFEYFSETQRNKGNFPGRFSGRQFSNSRSEMNVSTLELGDSALYLCASSLDQFLYEQYFGPGTRLTVT.

This clonotype was seen a few times. This rearrangement joins TRBV9 to TRBJ1-2; D remains ambiguous. The germline CDR1 and CDR2 sequences are SGDLS and YYNGEE. Trimming shortened V by 0 bases and J by 7 bases, and 19 bases separated the two germline ends. The CDR3 consists of 16 residues. DNA of the CDR3: TGTGCCAGCAGCGTAGACAGAGTCCCAACCCCTTCTGGCTACACCTTC. Its translation: CASSVDRVPTPSGYTF.

This chain connects TRBV25-1 to TRBJ2-5, with D possibly called TRBD1 or TRBD2 (5 bases each). Germline-derived CDR1 and CDR2 are MGHDK and SYGVNS. V lost 6 bases and J 6 bases, leaving 17 bases between the germline ends. This CDR3 is built from 14 residues. The DNA for the CDR3 is TGTGCCAGCAGCTTAGGTGTGAGGGGCCAGACCCAGTACTTC. This translates into CASSLGVRGQTQYF.

This clonotype was counted many times. The chain uses TRBV25-1 and TRBJ2-5, with 9 bases that match TRBD1. Germline V gene data show CDR1 as MGHDK and CDR2 as SYGVNS. J was trimmed by 5 bases and V by 2 bases; bases with no gene match: 9. The CDR3 is 16 amino acids. In DNA, the CDR3 is TGTGCCAGCAGTGAACCCCGGGACAGGGTGCAGGAGACCCAGTACTTC. Its translation is CASSEPRDRVQETQYF.